A single TCR beta chain is shown here with its context. Per the authors' pipeline: After removing out-of-frame reads, over 2 million distinct TCRbeta sequences remained. Data came from immunoSEQ multiplex PCR; TCRdb stores just in-frame clones and leaves some out. Clonal size and the V and J genes are those of that table, whereas D and trimming came from the DNA. The table has around 54,000 clones, around 82% seen once. Unmatched junction bases numbered 1, after V lost 0 bases and J lost 4 bases. In germline, CDR1 is LGHNA, CDR2 YNFKEQ. The CDR3 covers 15 residues. These data belong to a study of memory CD4+ T cells and cytomegalovirus serostatus. The sort gate was single viable CD3+CD4+CD8-CD45RO+ cells for memory CD4+ T cells. Serostatus was set by detecting CMV pp150, pp28, p38, p52 IgG.

The source of this sequence is an adult in good health and CMV-seronegative. V and J are TRBV4-2 and TRBJ1-2; 11 nucleotides match TRBD1. The sample was memory CD4+ T cells from blood. The CDR3 DNA reads as TGTGCCAGCAGCCAAGATGGGACAGGGGGCTATGGCTACACCTTC. Residues: CASSQDGTGGYGYTF.